These 5 T cell receptor beta chains originate from one sample sequenced in a study of lymphopenia after photon versus proton radiotherapy. Some clones are missing from TCRdb's copy, which holds only in-frame ones; the method was immunoSEQ multiplex PCR. The sample yields approximately 50,000 clones, around 83% seen once. Source: peripheral blood, taken from a patient treated with photon-based radiotherapy. The receptor source for this set is a man aged 50 to 59 with gastric cancer.

The V and J genes are TRBV6-5 and TRBJ2-4; 12 nucleotides agree with TRBD2. Germline loops: CDR1 MNHEY, CDR2 SVGAGI. Trimming removed 6 bases from V and 8 bases from J; junction bases left unmatched: 8. The CDR3 is 15 amino acids. CDR3 DNA: TGTGCCAGCAGCCTAGCGGGAGGGCCCGAACACATTCAGTACTTC. Translated, it gives CASSLAGGPEHIQYF.

The gene calls are TRBV19 and TRBJ2-7; D is possibly TRBD2 (7 bases). V lost 6 bases and J lost 6, with 9 bases in between. Germline CDR1 reads LNHDA; CDR2 reads SQIVND (reference sequence). This CDR3 comprises 11 residues. The CDR3 loop is CASRGGLEQYF. The CDR3 DNA is TGTGCCAGTAGGGGGGGGCTCGAGCAGTACTTC.

This chain joins TRBV4-2 and TRBJ2-1; D is uncertain. Trimming removed 1 base from V and 8 bases from J, with 9 bases in between. Per germline, CDR1 LGHNA and CDR2 YNFKEQ. The CDR3 loop spans 13 amino acids. DNA for the CDR3: TGTGCCAGCAGCCAAGGTCTTCGGGATGAGCAGTTCTTC. The encoded protein is CASSQGLRDEQFF.

This chain connects TRBV18 to TRBJ1-3, with 12 bases aligning to TRBD1. This CDR3 has 17 residues. J gave up 1 base and V 1 base, and 2 bases lay outside the gene matches. Germline V gene sequence: CDR1 KGHSH, CDR2 LQKENI. The CDR3 loop reads CASSPRGQGASGNTIYF. The CDR3 DNA follows: TGTGCCAGCTCACCACGGGGACAGGGGGCTTCTGGAAACACCATATATTTT.

The J gene is TRBJ1-4, the V gene TRBV27, with D possibly TRBD1 on 6 matching bases. Germline loops: CDR1 MNHEY, CDR2 SMNVEV (reference sequence). The germline V and J ends were trimmed by 5 bases and 4 bases, with 11 bases remaining between them. CDR3 length: 14 amino acids. The CDR3 nucleotides read TGTGCCAGCAGTAAGGACAGCGGTAATGAAAAACTGTTTTTT. It yields the protein CASSKDSGNEKLFF.